Below are 10 T cell receptor beta chains sequenced from a single sample in a study of tumor-infiltrating lymphocytes in primary liver carcinoma. For blood RNA, unsorted whole blood served as the source, and germline DNA was extracted too. A primer in the constant region served to generate TCR beta cDNA from roughly 550 ng of total RNA. Three nested multiplex PCR rounds, a slightly modified ARM-PCR method, built the TCR beta libraries. Both of the initial two PCR rounds ran for about 11 cycles and employed TRBV1-TRBV30 forward primers alongside a C-beta reverse primer. TCRdb independently ran MiXCR on the multiplex PCR reads; one entry per CDR3 protein. The sample contains fewer than 350,000 distinct CDR3 sequences, about 60% of which appear only once. The sequenced material came from peripheral blood. The receptors stem from a man in his forties or fifties with primary liver carcinoma and hepatitis B virus infection.

This clonotype was counted a single time. The rearrangement uses TRBV6-1 and TRBJ1-6, with D perhaps TRBD1 (5 bases). Germline CDR1 is MNHNS and CDR2 is SASEGT. This CDR3 has 14 amino acids. V lost 2 bases and J 14 bases, leaving 16 bases between the germline ends. The CDR3, as DNA: TGTGCCAGCAGTGAACTAAACGGGGCATCATCCCTCCACTTT. This encodes CASSELNGASSLHF.

This clonotype occurred many times. The rearrangement joins TRBV7-8 to TRBJ2-1; D ambiguous. Germline CDR1 reads SGHVS; CDR2 reads FQNEAQ. V was shortened by 0 bases and J by 4 bases, with 4 bases between the two germline ends. The CDR3 runs to 13 residues. The DNA of the CDR3 is TGTGCCAGCAGCTTAGCCAATTACAATGAGCAGTTCTTC. Protein sequence: CASSLANYNEQFF.

This clonotype was seen at least ten times. This rearrangement joins TRBV12-3 or TRBV12-4 to TRBJ2-3; D remains ambiguous. The CDR3 runs 15 residues. V lost 4 bases to trimming and J lost 3 bases, with 14 bases between them. The chain's CDR3 is CASSSEARETDTQYF. In DNA, the CDR3 is TGTGCCAGCAGTTCCGAGGCCCGTGAAACAGATACGCAGTATTTT.

As for this clonotype: A much larger clone sits a single nucleotide away, making a read error possible. The CDR3: CASSLIQGMASGEKLFF. The CDR3 nucleotides are TGTGCCAGCAGTTTAATCCAGGGGATGGCTTCTGGGGAAAAACTGTTTTTT. The chain carries TRBV12-3 or TRBV12-4 and TRBJ1-4, with D perhaps TRBD1 (6 bases). V was trimmed by 2 bases and J by 8 bases, leaving 21 bases between them. The CDR3 spans 17 residues.

Regarding this clonotype: The junction does not match germline at one end; this may be a read error. This chain joins TRBV11-1 and TRBJ2-3, with D possibly being TRBD1 or TRBD2 (5 bases each). Germline CDR1 is SGHAT and CDR2 is FQDESV (reference sequence). This CDR3 has 19 amino acids. The CDR3 region has the DNA TGTGCCAGCAGCTCTGGGGGATGCTCTGTTGGAGCCTGCACGGATACGCAGTATTTT. Translation: CASSSGGCSVGACTDTQYF.

For this clonotype: Possible read error: a much larger clone is one base away. The V call is TRBV5-4, the J call TRBJ1-6, with D uncertain. The germline gives CDR1 SGHNT, CDR2 YYREEE (reference sequence). CDR3 length: 15 amino acids. CDR3 protein: CASSLRGSYNSPLLF. The DNA of the CDR3 is TGTGCCAGCAGCTTGCGGGGATCCTATAATTCACCCCTCCTCTTT.

This clonotype was observed a few times. The chain recombines TRBV28 with TRBJ2-7; TRBD1 aligns across 8 bases. The V and J ends lost 3 bases and 3 bases, in that order; junction bases with no gene match: 7. Looked up from germline, CDR1 is MDHEN and CDR2 is SYDVKM. CDR3 length: 15 residues. This CDR3 is CASSFPGTGLYEQYF. The DNA for the CDR3 is TGTGCCAGCAGTTTCCCCGGGACAGGCCTCTACGAGCAGTACTTC. Full variable domain (rest looked up from reference TRBV28 and TRBJ2-7): DVKVTQSSRYLVKRTGEKVFLECVQDMDHENMFWYRQDPGLGLRLIYFSYDVKMKEKGDIPEGYSVSREKKERFSLILESASTNQTSMYLCASSFPGTGLYEQYFGPGTRLTVT.

As concerns this clonotype: Sequence at one end of the junction differs from germline and may be a read error. V and J are TRBV30 and TRBJ2-6, with D tentatively TRBD1 (6 bases). This CDR3 spans 13 amino acids. Germline lookup yields CDR1 GTSNPN and CDR2 SVGIG (reference sequence). The CDR3 DNA reads TGTGCCTGGGACCGAGCAGGGGCCAACGTCCTGGCTTTC. The encoded protein is CAWDRAGANVLAF.

The chain has TRBV5-4 and TRBJ2-1, with D perhaps TRBD2 (6 bases). Germline V lookup: CDR1 SGHNT, CDR2 YYREEE (reference sequence). V lost 2 bases and J 7 bases, leaving 16 bases between the germline ends. The CDR3 totals 15 residues. The CDR3 DNA reads TGTGCCAGCAGCTTTGATGTCGGTGGGGGGAATGAGCAGTTCTTC. This sequence encodes CASSFDVGGGNEQFF.

This clonotype was seen a handful of times. This chain links TRBV21-1 with TRBJ2-7; the listed D gene, TRBD1, was not tested against the DNA. TRBV21-1 is listed as a pseudogene. This CDR3 is built from 14 residues. The CDR3 protein is CASSRTATSYEQYF. In DNA form, the CDR3 reads TGTGCCAGCAGCAGGACAGCTACCTCCTACGAGCAGTACTTC.